Below, one T cell receptor beta chain is given with its context. The antigen it binds to is not known. No base quality values were provided; no much bigger clone lies one nucleotide off. This sample was taken from a study of cytomegalovirus exposure and HLA in healthy donors (TCRdb year 2017). Study-level background: An earlier analysis of about 530 of the donors reported 276 Gb of sequence data and 90 million to 120 million unique TCR beta sequences obtained from 180 million or so T cells. An early release that covered 640 HLA-typed donors contained around 330 gigabases of sequencing data and roughly 84 million unique TCR sequences. Of the roughly 400 genotyped donors, roughly 80% fell in the genetic ancestry cluster associated with self-reported Caucasian donors. The study aimed to test whether signatures of past pathogen exposure could be identified by cataloging public T cell receptors. The T cell repertoires of roughly 660 subjects were profiled by immunosequencing and related to cytomegalovirus serostatus. In addition to the first cohort of approximately 650 subjects, a separate validation cohort of some 120 different subjects was used. To predict cytomegalovirus infection status, the study brought together high-throughput TCR immunosequencing, statistical association of individual TCRs with disease status, and machine learning. To study patterns of TCR occurrence, a later analysis re-analyzed previously published TCR beta repertoires from around 670 donors and added high-resolution HLA genotyping. Rather than using new phenotypic data, the later analysis identified candidate immune exposures from TCR beta sequences and from how often those sequences occurred across donors. To decide whether each TCR beta V gene segment behaved as functional or pseudogenic, an earlier analysis of some 600 of the donors relied on high-throughput TCR beta sequencing. Donor age, sex, ethnicity and CMV serostatus were collected together with the repertoire data. In a later genetic analysis, genome-wide SNP genotypes for about 55% of the 666 donors were used, and that subset was treated as a discovery cohort. All discovery cohort repertoires had been generated on a single sequencing platform. Both class I and class II loci were covered by HLA typing, at four-digit resolution. Typing coverage varied by locus: about 629-630 donors for A, B, C, DRB1 and DQB1; more than 500 for DQA1; more than 600 for DPA1; more than 450 for DPB1. A handful of DR-DQ haplotypes were handled as single units for association and clustering because linkage in the cohort was strong. Across some 400 genotyped donors of the cohort, an average of about 200,000 unique TCR beta nucleotide sequences per donor were sequenced, and 15% to 20% of those sequences were non-productive. Overall study results and their limits: An earlier analysis of some 560 of the donors showed that most TCR beta V segments appeared in productive rearrangements either about 90% or about 30% of the time, which broadly matched IMGT annotations. CMV serostatus was the only immune exposure information available for the cohort. Only TCR beta chains were sequenced in this cohort, and the absence of alpha or paired-chain data limited detectable features. Linkage disequilibrium might explain the correlated functional status among segregating V segments, but an unknown experimental factor could not be excluded. At a false discovery rate of 0.05, a later analysis linked around 17,000 TCR beta sequences to specific HLA alleles. The earlier analysis of some 560 of the donors excluded roughly 17 rarely observed V segments, including chromosome 9 orphons, because counts were too low. Because HLA typing was missing for some donors at each locus, association tests included only the typed subset. A cluster of highly shared sequence variants was judged likely to be a technical artifact of the sequencing pipeline. In a later analysis, HLA-associated TCR beta chains showed more clonal expansion and lower generation probabilities than non-associated chains that were equally common. According to a later genetic analysis, donors in an Asian-associated ancestry cluster had fewer N-insertions in productive TCRs than the approximately 700-donor mean. A further reported finding was that TCR beta sequences accurately predicted the HLA-A and HLA-B alleles for most subjects in the first cohort. In both the original and validation cohorts, the classifier was reported to diagnose cytomegalovirus status with high specificity and sensitivity. It was suggested by the authors that the approach could potentially be generalized to other disease states and immunological phenotypes. Several of the top co-occurrence clusters appeared to be linked to parvovirus B19, influenza, CMV and Epstein-Barr virus, according to a later analysis. Assigning TCR associations to individual alleles was difficult when HLA alleles, especially DR and DQ, strongly co-occurred. According to a later analysis, TCR association rates differed among HLA loci, with DRB1 alleles showing the most associated TCRs and HLA-C alleles showing the fewest. In vitro tests confirmed that a few of the cytomegalovirus-associated TCR beta chains recognize cytomegalovirus antigens. V-gene and J-gene trimming of TCR beta chains was associated with a missense DCLRE1C variant in a later genetic analysis, and the association was replicated in an independent cohort. Roughly uniform sequencing depth across donors was assumed in presence/absence analyses, although this assumption may not hold. Most TCR sequences were seen in very few donors, while some public TCRs were found in many individuals. Because the 87-base-pair reads could not distinguish some IMGT-functional V segments, including TRBV6-2 and TRBV6-3, those segments were excluded. In the study, 150 to 200 TCR beta chains were listed as associated with cytomegalovirus. A later analysis found that most CMV-associated TCR beta chains appeared HLA-restricted, with HLA associations seemingly driven largely by CMV exposure.

The cohort was made up of approximately 670 healthy bone marrow donors. At the time of sampling, every cohort member was nominally healthy, though immune exposures that went unrecorded were likely present. The donor tested CMV seronegative, placing the donor among the 350 to 400 seronegative members of the cohort. Every donor gave a peripheral blood sample, and the peripheral blood mononuclear cells from that sample were used for TCR beta sequencing. The Qiagen DNeasy Blood Extraction Kit was used to extract genomic DNA from the blood cell samples. The protocol used for the library was the immunoSEQ multiplex PCR assay. A mixture of 60 forward primers for TCR Vbeta segments and 13 reverse primers for TCR Jbeta segments was used in the multiplex PCR. The CDR3 region of rearranged TCR beta genes was amplified from genomic DNA by a multiplex PCR assay. The Illumina HiSeq System was used to sequence the amplified TCR beta libraries as 87-base-pair reads. The published analysis was carried out like this. A later analysis counted approximately 74 million unique TCR beta chains across the 500 to 850 repertoires, and 9.5 million to 11 million of these chains were shared by at least two donors. To remove PCR and sequencing errors, raw reads were error-corrected and collapsed into unique sequences using a nearest-neighbor algorithm that merged closely related sequences. Alignment of CDR3 sequences to IMGT reference sequences was used to assign V, D and J gene segments. For a sequence to be retained, a match of at least six nucleotides was required to both a V gene segment and a J gene segment. Rearrangements were called productive when the CDR3 lacked stop codons and stayed in frame with V and J; all others were non-productive. Following IMGT convention, CDR3 was defined as the stretch from the second conserved V-encoded cysteine to the conserved J-encoded phenylalanine. In an earlier analysis of 587 of the donors, sequences lacking an unambiguous match to a single V gene segment were excluded. An earlier analysis of fewer than 750 of the donors called V segments functional above 56.7% productive rearrangements and segregating when the between-donor standard deviation exceeded 5%. A statistical classification framework was developed to diagnose cytomegalovirus status using the catalog of TCR beta chain sequences. V and J gene assignment, in a later analysis, came from comparing TCR nucleotide sequences with IMGT/GENE-DB human TR gene sequences. In a later analysis, CDR3 sequences and most-parsimonious VDJ recombination scenarios were assigned using the TCRdist pipeline. A later analysis defined each TCR beta chain by its CDR3 amino acid sequence plus V-gene family, and excluded reads lacking a unique V-gene family. As a way to deal with suspected cross-contamination and a sequencing artifact, a later analysis dropped hundreds of nucleotide sequences that were highly shared and had low generation probability. For each public chain, a later analysis derived a clonal expansion index from normalized ranks of inferred template counts within each repertoire. A later analysis computed generation probabilities with a VDJ recombination model fitted to out-of-frame rearrangements, and checked the results against IGoR. In a later analysis, hypergeometric tests were used to score TCR-TCR, TCR-HLA and TCR-CMV co-occurrence, with a repertoire-size bias correction applied to TCR pairs. A later analysis estimated false discovery rates by permuting HLA or CMV assignments 20 times. In a later analysis, co-occurring TCRs were grouped using DBSCAN, and TCRdist sequence similarity was added for clustering within HLA-allele-positive subsets. Co-occurrence clustering excluded repertoires with fewer than 30,000 or more than 120,000 public chains, plus five with anomalous nucleotide sharing. TCRdb retrieved this table from immuneACCESS and kept in-frame rearrangements only. Not all clones are present; in checked studies, unresolved V genes account for under half, and no reason is known for the remainder. V and J calls and clone size follow that table, whereas D and trimming were derived from the DNA. This sample gives more than 150,000 clones in total; 84% of them show up just once. The ten most abundant clones make up 0.38% of the sample.

The cysteine opens and the phenylalanine closes a CDR3 of 13 amino acids. The retained sequence is limited to the CDR3, 39 bases, with the frame set at the first base. The germline V gene (reference sequence) gives CDR1 as GTSNPN and CDR2 as SVGIG. Trimming removed 4 bases from V and 1 base from J, leaving 9 bases between the germline ends. The rearranged segments are TRBV30 and TRBJ2-3; D gene: possibly TRBD1, on 5 matching bases. Material: PBMCs. The sequence was collected from a boy aged 2 to 9 in good health and CMV-seronegative. The CDR3: CAWNRLRTDTQYF. The DNA sequence is as follows: TGTGCCTGGAACAGGCTACGCACAGATACGCAGTATTTT.